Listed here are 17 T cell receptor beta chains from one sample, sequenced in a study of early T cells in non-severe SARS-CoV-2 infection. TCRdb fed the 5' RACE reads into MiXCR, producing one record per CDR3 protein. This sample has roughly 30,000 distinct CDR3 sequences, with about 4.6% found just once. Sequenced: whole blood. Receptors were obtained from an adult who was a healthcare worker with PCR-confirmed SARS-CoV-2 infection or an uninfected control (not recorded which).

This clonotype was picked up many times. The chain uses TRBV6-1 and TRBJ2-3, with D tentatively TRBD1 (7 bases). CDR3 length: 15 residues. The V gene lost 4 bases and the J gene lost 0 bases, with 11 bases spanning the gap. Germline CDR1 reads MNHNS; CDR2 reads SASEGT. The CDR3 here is CASSARDRSTDTQYF. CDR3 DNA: TGTGCCAGCAGTGCGCGGGACAGAAGCACAGATACGCAGTATTTT.

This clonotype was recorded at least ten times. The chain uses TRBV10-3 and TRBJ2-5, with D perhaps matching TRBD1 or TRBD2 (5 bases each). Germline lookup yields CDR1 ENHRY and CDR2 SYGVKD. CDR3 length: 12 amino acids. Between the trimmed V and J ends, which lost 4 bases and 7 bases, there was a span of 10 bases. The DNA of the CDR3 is TGTGCCATCAGTGTGGGGGATGGGACCCAGTACTTC. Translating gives CAISVGDGTQYF.

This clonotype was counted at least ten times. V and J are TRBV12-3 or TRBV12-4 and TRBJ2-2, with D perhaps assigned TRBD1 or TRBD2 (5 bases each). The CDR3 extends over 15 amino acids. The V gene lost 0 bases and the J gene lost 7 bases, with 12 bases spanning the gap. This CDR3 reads CASSLAGTFGGELFF. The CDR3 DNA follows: TGTGCCAGCAGTTTAGCGGGGACCTTCGGCGGGGAGCTGTTTTTT.

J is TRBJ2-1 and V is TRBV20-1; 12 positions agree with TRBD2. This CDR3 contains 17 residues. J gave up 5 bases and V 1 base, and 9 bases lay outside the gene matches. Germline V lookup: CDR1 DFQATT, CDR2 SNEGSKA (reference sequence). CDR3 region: CSARVPLAGGPHNEQFF. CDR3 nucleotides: TGCAGTGCTAGAGTCCCCCTAGCGGGAGGGCCCCACAATGAGCAGTTCTTC.

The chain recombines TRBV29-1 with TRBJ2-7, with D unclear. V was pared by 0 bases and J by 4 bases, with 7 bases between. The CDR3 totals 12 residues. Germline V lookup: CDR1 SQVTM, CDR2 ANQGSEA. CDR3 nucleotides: TGCAGCGTTGAAGATCGAGGTTACGAGCAGTACTTC. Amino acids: CSVEDRGYEQYF.

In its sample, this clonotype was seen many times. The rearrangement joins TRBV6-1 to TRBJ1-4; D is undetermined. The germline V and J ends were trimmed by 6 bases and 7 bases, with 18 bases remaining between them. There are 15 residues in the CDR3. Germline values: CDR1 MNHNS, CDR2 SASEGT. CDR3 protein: CASRDQKGRTEKLFF. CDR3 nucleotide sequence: TGTGCCAGCAGGGACCAGAAAGGTCGGACTGAAAAACTGTTTTTT.

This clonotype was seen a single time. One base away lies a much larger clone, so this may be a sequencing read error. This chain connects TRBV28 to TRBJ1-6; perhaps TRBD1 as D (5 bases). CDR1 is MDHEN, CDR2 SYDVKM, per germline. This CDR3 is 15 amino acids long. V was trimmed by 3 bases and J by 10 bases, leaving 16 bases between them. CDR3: CASSLSSGGNSPLHF. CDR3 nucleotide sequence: TGTGCCAGCAGTTTGTCGTCCGGGGGGAACTCACCCCTCCACTTT.

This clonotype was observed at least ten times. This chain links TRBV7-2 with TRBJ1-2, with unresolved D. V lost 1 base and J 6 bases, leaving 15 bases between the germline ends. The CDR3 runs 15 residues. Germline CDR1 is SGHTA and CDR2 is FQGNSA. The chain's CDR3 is CASSLGSTSLDGYTF. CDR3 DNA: TGTGCCAGCAGCTTAGGTAGCACATCTCTGGATGGCTACACCTTC.

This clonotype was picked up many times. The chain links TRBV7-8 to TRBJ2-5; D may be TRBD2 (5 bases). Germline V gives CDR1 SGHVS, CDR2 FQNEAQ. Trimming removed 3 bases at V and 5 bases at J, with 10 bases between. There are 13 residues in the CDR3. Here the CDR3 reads CASSLEDLETQYF. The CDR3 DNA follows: TGTGCCAGCAGCTTGGAGGATTTGGAGACCCAGTACTTC.

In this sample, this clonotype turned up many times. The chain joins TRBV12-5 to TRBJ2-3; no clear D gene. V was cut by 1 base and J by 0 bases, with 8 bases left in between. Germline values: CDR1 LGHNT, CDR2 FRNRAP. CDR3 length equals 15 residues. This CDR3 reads CASGLGAHSTDTQYF. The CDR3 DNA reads TGTGCTAGTGGTTTGGGGGCGCATAGCACAGATACGCAGTATTTT.

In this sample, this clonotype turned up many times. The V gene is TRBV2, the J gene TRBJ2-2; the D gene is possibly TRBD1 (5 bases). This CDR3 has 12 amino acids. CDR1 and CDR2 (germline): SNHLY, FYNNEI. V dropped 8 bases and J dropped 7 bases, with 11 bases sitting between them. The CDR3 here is CASGVGRGELFF. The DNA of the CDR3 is TGTGCCAGCGGAGTGGGGCGCGGGGAGCTGTTTTTT.

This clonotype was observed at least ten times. In DNA form, the CDR3 reads TGTGCCATCAGTGTAAGGCAGACGAAAGAGACCCAGTACTTC. It codes for CAISVRQTKETQYF. The chain links TRBV10-3 to TRBJ2-5; no reliable D call. V dropped 4 bases and J dropped 3 bases, with 12 bases sitting between them. The germline V gene has CDR1 ENHRY and CDR2 SYGVKD. This CDR3 is built from 14 residues.

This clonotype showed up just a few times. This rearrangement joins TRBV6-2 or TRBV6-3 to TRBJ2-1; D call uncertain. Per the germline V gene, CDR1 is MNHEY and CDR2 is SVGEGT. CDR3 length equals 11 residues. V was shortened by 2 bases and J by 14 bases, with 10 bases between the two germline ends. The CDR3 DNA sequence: TGTGCCAGCAGTTACGGAAGCTTGGAGTTCTTC. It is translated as CASSYGSLEFF.

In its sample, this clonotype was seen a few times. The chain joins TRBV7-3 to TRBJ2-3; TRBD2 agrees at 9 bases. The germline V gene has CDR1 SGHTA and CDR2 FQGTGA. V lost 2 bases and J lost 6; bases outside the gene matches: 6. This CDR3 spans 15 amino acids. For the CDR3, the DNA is TGTGCCAGCAGCTTATGGGCTAGCGGGATTGATACGCAGTATTTT. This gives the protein CASSLWASGIDTQYF.

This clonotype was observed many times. The CDR3 region has the DNA TGCGCCAGCAGCCCCGGCCAGCCCGCAGATACGCAGTATTTT. Translating gives CASSPGQPADTQYF. The rearrangement uses TRBV5-1 and TRBJ2-3; D is undetermined. Germline CDR1 SGHRS, CDR2 YFSETQ. There are 14 residues in the CDR3. The V end lost 4 bases, the J end lost 4 bases, and 13 bases lay between the germline ends.

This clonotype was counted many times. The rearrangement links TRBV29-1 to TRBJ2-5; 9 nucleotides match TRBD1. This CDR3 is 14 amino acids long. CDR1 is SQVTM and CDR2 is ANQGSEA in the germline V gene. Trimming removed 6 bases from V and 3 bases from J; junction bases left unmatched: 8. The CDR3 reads CSVGSGTGKETQYF. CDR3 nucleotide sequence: TGCAGCGTCGGGAGCGGGACAGGGAAAGAGACCCAGTACTTC.

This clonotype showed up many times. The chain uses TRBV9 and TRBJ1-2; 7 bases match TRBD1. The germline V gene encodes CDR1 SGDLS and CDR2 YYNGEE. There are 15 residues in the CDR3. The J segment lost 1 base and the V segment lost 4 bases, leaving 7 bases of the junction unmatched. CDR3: CASSPGQAINYGYTF. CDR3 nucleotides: TGTGCCAGCAGCCCCGGACAGGCTATTAACTATGGCTACACCTTC.